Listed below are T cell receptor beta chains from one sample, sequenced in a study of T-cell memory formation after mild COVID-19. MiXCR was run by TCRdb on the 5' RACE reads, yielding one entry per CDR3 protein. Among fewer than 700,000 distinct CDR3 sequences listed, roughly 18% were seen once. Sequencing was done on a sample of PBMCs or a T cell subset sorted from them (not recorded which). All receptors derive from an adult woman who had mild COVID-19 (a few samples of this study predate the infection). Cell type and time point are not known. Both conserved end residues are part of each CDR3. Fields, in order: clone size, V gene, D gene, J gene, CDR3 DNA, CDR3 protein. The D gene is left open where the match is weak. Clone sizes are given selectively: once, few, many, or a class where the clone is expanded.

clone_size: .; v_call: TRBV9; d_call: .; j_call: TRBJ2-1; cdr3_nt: TGTGCCAGCAGCGTAGAAGACTCCTACAATGAGCAGTTCTTC; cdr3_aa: CASSVEDSYNEQFF
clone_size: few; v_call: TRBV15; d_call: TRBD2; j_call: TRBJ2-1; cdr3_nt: TGTGCCACCAGCAGGACTAGCGGGGGGGCGGGAAGCTACAATGAGCAGTTCTTC; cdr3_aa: CATSRTSGGAGSYNEQFF
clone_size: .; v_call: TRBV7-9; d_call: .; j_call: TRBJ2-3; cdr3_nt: TGTGCCAGCAGCCCTACTACCACAGATACGCAGTATTTT; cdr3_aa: CASSPTTTDTQYF
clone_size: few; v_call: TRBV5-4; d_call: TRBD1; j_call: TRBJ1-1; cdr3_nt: TGTGCCAGCAGCAGCGATAGGACAGGGAACACTGAAGCTTTCTTT; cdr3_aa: CASSSDRTGNTEAFF
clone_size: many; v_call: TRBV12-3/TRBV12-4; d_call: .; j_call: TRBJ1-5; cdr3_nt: TGTGCCAGCAGTCCCGACAGAGCCAGTAATCAGCCCCAGCATTTT; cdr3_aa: CASSPDRASNQPQHF
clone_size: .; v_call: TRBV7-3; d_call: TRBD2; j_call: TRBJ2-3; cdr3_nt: TGTGCCAGCAGCTTAGCGAGGACTAGCGCGGATACGCAGTATTTT; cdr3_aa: CASSLARTSADTQYF
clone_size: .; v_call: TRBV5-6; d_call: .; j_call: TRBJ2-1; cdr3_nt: TGTGCCAGCAGCTTGCCAGGGCAAAAGAGCAATGAGCAGTTCTTC; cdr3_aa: CASSLPGQKSNEQFF
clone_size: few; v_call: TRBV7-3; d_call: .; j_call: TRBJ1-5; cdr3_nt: TGTGCCAGCAGCTTAACAGGGGGAGACAATCAGCCCCAGCATTTT; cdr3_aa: CASSLTGGDNQPQHF
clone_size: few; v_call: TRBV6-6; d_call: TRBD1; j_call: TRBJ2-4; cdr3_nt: TGTGCCAGCAGTTACTCGAGACGCCTTGCAGGACAGGGGGTTGGTAACATTCAGTACTTC; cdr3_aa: CASSYSRRLAGQGVGNIQYF
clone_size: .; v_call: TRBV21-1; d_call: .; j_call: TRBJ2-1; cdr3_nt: TGTGCCAGCAGCAAAGTTACTAGCGGGGAATACAATGAGCAGTTCTTC; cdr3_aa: CASSKVTSGEYNEQFF
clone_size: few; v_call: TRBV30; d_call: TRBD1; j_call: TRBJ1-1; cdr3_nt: TGTGCCTGGGGGAGACGGACAGGTCTGAACACTGAAGCTTTCTTT; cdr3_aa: CAWGRRTGLNTEAFF
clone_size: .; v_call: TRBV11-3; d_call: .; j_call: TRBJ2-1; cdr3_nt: TGTGCCAGCAGCCCCTTGTGGGGCTCCTACAATGAGCAGTTCTTC; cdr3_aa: CASSPLWGSYNEQFF
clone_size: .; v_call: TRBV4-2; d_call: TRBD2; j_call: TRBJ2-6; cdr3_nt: TGTGCCAGCAGCCAGGGACCGGGACTAGCGGGGGGTGACTCTGGGGCCAACGTCCTGACTTTC; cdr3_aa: CASSQGPGLAGGDSGANVLTF
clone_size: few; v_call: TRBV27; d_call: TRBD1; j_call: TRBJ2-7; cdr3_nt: TGTGCCAGCAGTTTGGCCGAATCCTCGGGGACAGTAAAGAACGAGCAGTACTTC; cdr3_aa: CASSLAESSGTVKNEQYF
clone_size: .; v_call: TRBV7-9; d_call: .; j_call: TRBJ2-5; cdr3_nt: TGTGCCAGCAGCCCCCCCAGCGAAGAGACCCAGTACTTC; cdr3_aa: CASSPPSEETQYF
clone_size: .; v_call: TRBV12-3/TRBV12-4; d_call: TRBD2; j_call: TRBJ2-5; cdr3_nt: TGTGCCAGCAGTTATGGGACTAGCGGGAGTAAGCGGGAGACCCAGTACTTC; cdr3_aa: CASSYGTSGSKRETQYF
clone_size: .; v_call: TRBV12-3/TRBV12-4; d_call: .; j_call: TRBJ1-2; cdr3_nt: TGTGCCAGCAGTTTATCAGGGATGGGCTATGGCTACACCTTC; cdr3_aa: CASSLSGMGYGYTF
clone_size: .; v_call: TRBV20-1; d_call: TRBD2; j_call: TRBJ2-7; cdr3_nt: TGCAGTGCCGGGACTAGCGGGGCTTTCTACGAGCAGTACTTC; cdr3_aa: CSAGTSGAFYEQYF
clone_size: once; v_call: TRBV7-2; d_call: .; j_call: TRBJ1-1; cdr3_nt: TGTGCCAGCAGCTTTTCGTGGCCCCTCCCTGAAGCTTTCTTT; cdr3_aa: CASSFSWPLPEAFF
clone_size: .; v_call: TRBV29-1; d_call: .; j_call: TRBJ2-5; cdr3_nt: TGCAGCGTTGTCGGGGCCAGAGAGACCCAGTACTTC; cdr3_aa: CSVVGARETQYF
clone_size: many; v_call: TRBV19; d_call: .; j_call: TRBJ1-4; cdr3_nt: TGTGCCAGTAGTATTTCTGGCGGTGACGCAACTAATGAAAAACTGTTTTTT; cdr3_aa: CASSISGGDATNEKLFF
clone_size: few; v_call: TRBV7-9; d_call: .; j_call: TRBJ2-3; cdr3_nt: TGTGCCAGCAGCTTAAGGGAGTTCAGCACAGATACGCAGTATTTT; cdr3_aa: CASSLREFSTDTQYF
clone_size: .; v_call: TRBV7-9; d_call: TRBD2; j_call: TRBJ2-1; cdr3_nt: TGTGCCAGCACCATAGTGGGGTCCCCGGTACTAGCGGGAGAGAAACTCTACAATGAGCAGTTCTTC; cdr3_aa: CASTIVGSPVLAGEKLYNEQFF
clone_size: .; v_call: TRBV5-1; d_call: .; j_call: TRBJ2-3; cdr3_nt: TGCGCCAGCAGCATGATGGGTCAAGGAGGAGATACGCAGTATTTT; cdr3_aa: CASSMMGQGGDTQYF